Given below is one T cell receptor (beta chain) in context. The antigen it recognizes is unknown. The input lacks base qualities; no much larger clone sits a single base away. The CDR3 numbers 15 residues from cysteine through phenylalanine. The retained sequence is limited to the CDR3, 45 bases, with the frame set at the first base. The junction shows trimming of 6 bases on V and 0 bases on J, and the gene matches do not reach 5 bases of it. Looking up the germline V gene yields CDR1 MNHGY and CDR2 SVAAGI. TCRbeta CDR3 regions were amplified from genomic DNA using the immunoSEQ Assay, a bias-controlled multiplex PCR. The source study handled its data this way. Within the assay, amplification of reference gene primers was used to estimate how many nucleated cells each sample contained. To quantify the absolute abundance of each unique TCRbeta CDR3 rearrangement, sequence reads were collapsed and filtered. Productive Simpson clonality was computed per sample as the square root of Simpson's diversity index over productive rearrangements. TCRdb stores this immuneACCESS table with in-frame sequences only. Part of the clones is absent; in the studies checked, under half of the shortfall reflects unresolved V genes, and no reason is known for the rest. V, J and clone size reflect that table, while D and trimming were determined from the DNA. Across this sample there are around 250,000 clones, with approximately 84% seen only once. 3.4% of the sample goes to the ten largest clones.

The source of the sample is a study of blood T cell repertoires in COVID-19 (dated by TCRdb to the early 2020s). About the investigation overall: The collaborator samples originated in the United States, Italy and Spain and spanned the acute and convalescent phases of COVID-19. The prospective study material was composed of cDNA or gDNA derived from T cells, B-cell-depleted T cells, or PBMCs. Deeply sampled blood TCRbeta repertoires from subjects exposed to, actively infected with, or recovered from COVID-19 were included in the dataset. The repertoires were made available in a free public database intended to serve as a resource for research on the immune response to SARS-CoV-2. Samples were obtained from the ongoing ImmuneRACE study (first 160 participants) and from over a thousand subjects provided by 6 global collaborators. A de-identified subject ID, COVID-19 status, age in years and sex were almost always included in the sample metadata. Where HLA class I and class II types were available, the types were taken from metadata supplied by the sample provider, not from assay-based typing. Results and caveats for the whole study, not just this receptor: The quantity of clinical and demographic metadata differed by source and by participant and was supplied without curation.

In the prospective study, participants were about 18 to 95 years old, resided in 20 to 30 geographic areas of the United States, and were enrolled through a virtual design. In the prospective study, cohorts were assigned on the basis of participant-reported clinical history obtained from a screening survey and a study questionnaire. ImmuneRACE Cohort 3 recovered participants were defined by two consecutive negative NP/OP PCR tests, healthcare professional clearance, or symptom resolution. In the prospective study, mobile phlebotomists collected whole blood, serum and a nasopharyngeal or oropharyngeal swab from each participant. Over an approximately 2-month period, participants in the prospective study had the option of providing additional blood draws and questionnaires. Before DNA extraction, prospective study blood samples were shipped either frozen or at room temperature.

The V and J genes are TRBV6-9 and TRBJ2-7, with 10 bases matching TRBD2. The clonotype comes from a man aged 50 to 60 who had recovered from COVID-19. Specimen: PBMCs or T cells enriched from blood (not recorded which). In nucleotide form, the sequence is TGTGCCAGCAGGGGACTAGCGTATAGCTCCTACGAGCAGTACTTC. This encodes CASRGLAYSSYEQYF.